Below, 9 T cell receptor beta chains from the same sample are listed, as sequenced in a study of shared clonotypes between healthy human individuals. Measured with immunoSEQ multiplex PCR; TCRdb has only the in-frame clones, and not every one. This table holds 750,000 to 1,000,000 clones, 80% to 95% found once. Naive-designated CD8 cells lacked CD45RO, were positively enriched for CCR7, and omitted terminally differentiated effector memory CD45RA+ cells. Input material: naive CD8+ T cells sorted from blood. Every receptor here comes from a man in his thirties or forties in good health.

Regarding this clone: In the same sample, other DNA sequences code for this CDR3. This rearrangement joins TRBV6-5 to TRBJ2-3; the D gene is possibly TRBD1 (5 bases). Germline V gene sequence: CDR1 MNHEY, CDR2 SVGAGI. The V and J ends lost 0 bases and 3 bases respectively, with 7 bases between them. This CDR3 contains 14 residues. Here the CDR3 reads CASSYSTETDTQYF. Here the CDR3 DNA reads TGTGCCAGCAGTTACTCGACAGAAACAGATACGCAGTATTTT.

V gene TRBV4-1 combines with J gene TRBJ2-5, with TRBD1 matching over 7 bases. The germline V gene has CDR1 MGHRA and CDR2 YSYEKL. Germline trimming cut 0 bases from V and 1 base from J; bases unmatched to any gene: 2. There are 15 residues in the CDR3. The CDR3 here is CASSQDKGAQETQYF. CDR3 sequence (DNA): TGCGCCAGCAGCCAAGATAAGGGGGCCCAAGAGACCCAGTACTTC.

This chain uses TRBV4-1 with TRBJ2-1, with TRBD2 as a possible D gene (6 bases). Germline CDR1 MGHRA, CDR2 YSYEKL. The CDR3 length is 22 residues. The ends were cut back, 5 bases at V and 0 bases at J, with 32 bases in the middle. The CDR3 region has the DNA TGCGCCAGCAGCAACCTTGGGTACTCGGGTTTAGCGGATGTAAGCTCCTACAATGAGCAGTTCTTC. It translates to CASSNLGYSGLADVSSYNEQFF.

Worth noting for this clone: Other nucleotide sequences from this sample produce the same CDR3. The chain joins TRBV9 to TRBJ2-1; weak D call: TRBD2 (7 bases). Per germline, CDR1 SGDLS and CDR2 YYNGEE. CDR3 size: 13 residues. V gave up 3 bases and J gave up 8 bases, with 12 bases separating them. In DNA form, the CDR3 reads TGTGCCAGCAGCGCGGGGGGCCTGGATGAGCAGTTCTTC. It yields the protein CASSAGGLDEQFF.

The genes are TRBV5-4 and TRBJ2-1, with 12 bases fitting TRBD1. The CDR3 consists of 19 residues. J lost 6 bases, V lost 0 bases, and 13 bases had no gene match. The germline V gene has CDR1 SGHNT and CDR2 YYREEE (reference sequence). The CDR3 sequence: CASSLEPGQGALFTNEQFF. CDR3 sequence (DNA): TGTGCCAGCAGCTTGGAGCCGGGACAGGGGGCCTTGTTCACCAATGAGCAGTTCTTC. Supplemented by reference TRBV5-4 and TRBJ2-1, the full variable domain reads ETGVTQSPTHLIKTRGQQVTLRCSSQSGHNTVSWYQQALGQGPQFIFQYYREEENGRGNFPPRFSGLQFPNYSSELNVNALELDDSALYLCASSLEPGQGALFTNEQFFGPGTRLTVL.

Here the CDR3 reads CSAEGRPNEQYF. The CDR3 bases are TGCAGCGCCGAAGGTAGGCCTAACGAGCAGTACTTC. This rearrangement joins TRBV29-1 to TRBJ2-7; D is ambiguous. The CDR3 is 12 residues long. Germline V gives CDR1 SQVTM, CDR2 ANQGSEA. Between the trimmed V and J ends, which lost 7 bases and 5 bases, there was a span of 15 bases.

This chain uses TRBV5-1 with TRBJ1-3; D remains unclear. Germline V gene lookup returns CDR1 SGHRS and CDR2 YFSETQ. Trimming cost V 0 bases and J 3 bases, with 7 bases left between them. The length of the CDR3 is 14 residues. The CDR3 DNA reads TGCGCCAGCAGCTTGGAGGGTCTTGGAAACACCATATATTTT. It codes for CASSLEGLGNTIYF.

This clone has just one count. V usage is TRBV9 and J usage is TRBJ1-4; 7 bases fit TRBD1. V was clipped by 7 bases and J by 1 base; unmatched bases: 1. The germline gives CDR1 SGDLS, CDR2 YYNGEE. The CDR3 extends over 13 amino acids. CDR3 amino acids: CASQGGTNEKLFF. The DNA for the CDR3 is TGTGCCAGCCAGGGGGGAACTAATGAAAAACTGTTTTTT.

J is TRBJ1-1 and V is TRBV27; possible D gene TRBD1, 5 bases. Germline CDR1 reads MNHEY; CDR2 reads SMNVEV (reference sequence). The CDR3 is made up of 15 amino acids. V lost 3 bases, J lost 1 base, and 12 bases lay in between. CDR3 protein: CASSFVRGTNTEAFF. The CDR3 DNA is TGTGCCAGCAGTTTTGTTCGAGGGACGAACACTGAAGCTTTCTTT.